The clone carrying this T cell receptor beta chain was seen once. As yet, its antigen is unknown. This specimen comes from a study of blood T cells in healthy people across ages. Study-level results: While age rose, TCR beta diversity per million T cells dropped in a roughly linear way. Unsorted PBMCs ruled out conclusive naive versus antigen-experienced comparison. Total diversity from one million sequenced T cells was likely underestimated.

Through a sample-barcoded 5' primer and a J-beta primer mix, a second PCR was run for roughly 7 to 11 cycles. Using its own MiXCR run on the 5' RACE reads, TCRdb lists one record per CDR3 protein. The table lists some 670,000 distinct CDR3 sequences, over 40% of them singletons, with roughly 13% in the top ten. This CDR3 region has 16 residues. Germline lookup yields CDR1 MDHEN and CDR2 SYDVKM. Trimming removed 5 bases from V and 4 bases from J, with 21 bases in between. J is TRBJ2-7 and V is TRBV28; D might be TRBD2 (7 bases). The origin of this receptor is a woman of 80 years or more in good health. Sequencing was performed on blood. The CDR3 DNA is TGTGCCAGCAGTACCCGGAGGGGGGGGCTAGAATACGAGCAGTACTTC. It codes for CASSTRRGGLEYEQYF.